The 18 T cell receptor beta chains presented below share a single source sample, sequenced in a study of T cell responses to AZD1222 COVID-19 vaccine (dated by TCRdb to about 2021). The protocol used for the library was the immunoSEQ multiplex PCR assay. TCRdb took this table from immuneACCESS and kept in-frame rearrangements with V and J called. Such tables lack part of the clones; where checked against another copy, unresolved V genes explain under half of the gap, and the rest is unexplained. Present in this sample are 150,000 to 200,000 clones, about 92% of which were seen just once. The ten largest clonotypes hold 5% to 6.5% of the sample. This specimen's time point label, interpreted: about 28 days (+/-7) after the second vaccine dose. Specimen: peripheral blood, collected 28 days after the second AZD1222 dose. The receptors shown here come from an adult who received the AZD1222 COVID-19 vaccine.

This sequence joins TRBV9 and TRBJ2-7, with D perhaps assigned TRBD1 or TRBD2 (6 bases each). Per germline, CDR1 SGDLS and CDR2 YYNGEE. V dropped 0 bases and J dropped 6 bases, with 7 bases sitting between them. The CDR3 runs to 12 residues. The CDR3: CASSVGGAEQYF. DNA of the CDR3: TGTGCCAGCAGCGTAGGGGGGGCCGAGCAGTACTTC.

V is TRBV7-6 and J is TRBJ1-4; 10 nucleotides align to TRBD1. The V and J ends lost 0 bases and 0 bases, in that order; junction bases with no gene match: 4. Germline V gene data show CDR1 as SGHVS and CDR2 as FNYEAQ. This CDR3 contains 18 residues. CDR3 nucleotide sequence: TGTGCCAGCAGCTTAGCAGGGACAGGGGCCACAACTAATGAAAAACTGTTTTTT. The encoded protein is CASSLAGTGATTNEKLFF.

Worth noting for this clone: Relative to the germline gene, one junction end is altered; a read error may explain this. The V call is TRBV19, the J call TRBJ1-5; D not certain. Germline V lookup: CDR1 LNHDA, CDR2 SQIVND (reference sequence). There are 15 residues in the CDR3. The CDR3 DNA sequence: TGTGCCAGTAGTATCGAGGTCTATTCAAATCCGCCCCAGCATTTT. Translating it yields CASSIEVYSNPPQHF. The whole variable domain, filled in from reference TRBV19 and TRBJ1-5, reads DGGITQSPKYLFRKEGQNVTLSCEQNLNHDAMYWYRQDPGQGLRLIYYSQIVNDFQKGDIAEGYSVSREKKESFPLTVTSAQKNPTAFYLCASSIEVYSNPPQHFGDGTRLSIL.

The chain is built from TRBV5-1 and TRBJ2-3; 7 bases align to TRBD1. Germline assignment: CDR1 SGHRS and CDR2 YFSETQ. The V gene end was trimmed by 4 bases and the J gene end by 3 bases; junction bases not matched to a gene: 11. The CDR3 extends over 16 amino acids. The CDR3: CASSTRLTGITDTQYF. The CDR3 DNA follows: TGCGCCAGCAGCACCCGCCTGACAGGGATAACAGATACGCAGTATTTT. Full variable domain (remainder filled in from reference TRBV5-1 and TRBJ2-3): KAGVTQTPRYLIKTRGQQVTLSCSPISGHRSVSWYQQTPGQGLQFLFEYFSETQRNKGNFPGRFSGRQFSNSRSEMNVSTLELGDSALYLCASSTRLTGITDTQYFGPGTRLTVL.

This chain links TRBV7-2 with TRBJ2-7; 7 bases fit TRBD2. The V gene end was trimmed by 4 bases and the J gene end by 0 bases; junction bases not matched to a gene: 3. Germline assignment: CDR1 SGHTA and CDR2 FQGNSA. The CDR3 contains 14 residues. CDR3 amino acids: CASSWGGSSYEQYF. CDR3 bases: TGTGCCAGCAGCTGGGGCGGGAGCTCCTACGAGCAGTACTTC.

The CDR3 region is CATSDLGGYQETQYF. As DNA, the CDR3 is TGTGCCACCAGTGATTTAGGCGGGTACCAAGAGACCCAGTACTTC. The rearrangement links TRBV24-1 to TRBJ2-5, with a weak D call TRBD2 (5 bases). With 1 base removed from V and 0 bases from J, the gap between germline ends came to 8 bases. CDR1 is KGHDR, CDR2 SFDVKD, per germline. The CDR3 extends over 15 amino acids.

This clone showed up just a few times. The chain carries TRBV7-2 and TRBJ1-1, with 7 nucleotides matching TRBD1. This CDR3 spans 17 amino acids. Per germline, CDR1 SGHTA and CDR2 FQGNSA. The ends lost 1 base at V and 4 bases at J; junction bases unmatched: 12. The CDR3 loop reads CASSLGHTGAAGTEAFF. CDR3 coding DNA: TGTGCCAGCAGCTTAGGGCACACAGGGGCCGCGGGCACTGAAGCTTTCTTT.

The chain employs TRBV24-1 and TRBJ2-3; 8 bases agree with TRBD1. CDR3 length: 13 amino acids. After removal of 9 bases from V and 4 bases from J, the junction contained 5 bases not matched to a gene. In germline, CDR1 is KGHDR, CDR2 SFDVKD. The CDR3 DNA follows: TGTGCCACCGCGGGACAGGTAGCAGATACGCAGTATTTT. Residues: CATAGQVADTQYF.

V gene TRBV28 combines with J gene TRBJ1-2, with TRBD1 matching 8 bases. Germline CDR1 reads MDHEN; CDR2 reads SYDVKM. The CDR3 runs to 15 residues. V was pared by 6 bases and J by 6 bases, with 12 bases of the junction left unmatched. CDR3 nucleotide sequence: TGTGCCAGCAGAGGGCAGGGGGCTCCTACAGATGGCTACACCTTC. Residues: CASRGQGAPTDGYTF.

This clone was detected only once. This rearrangement joins TRBV11-2 to TRBJ2-5; D tentatively fits TRBD1 or TRBD2 (6 bases each). The CDR3 length is 14 residues. CDR1 is SGHAT, CDR2 FQNNGV, per germline. The V and J ends lost 1 base and 5 bases respectively, with 11 bases between them. The CDR3 sequence is CASSLVQGGETQYF. Here the CDR3 DNA reads TGTGCCAGCAGCTTAGTACAGGGAGGCGAGACCCAGTACTTC.

The genes are TRBV11-3 and TRBJ2-1; 10 bases match TRBD2. This CDR3 comprises 17 residues. Losses at the gene ends were 0 bases for V and 5 bases for J; bases not matched to a gene: 7. Germline V lookup: CDR1 SGHNT, CDR2 YENEEA. CDR3 loop: CASSLDGNSGRNNEQFF. The CDR3, as DNA: TGTGCCAGCAGCTTAGATGGTAATAGCGGGAGGAACAATGAGCAGTTCTTC. Looking up the rest from reference TRBV11-3 and TRBJ2-1 gives the full variable domain: EAGVVQSPRYKIIEKKQPVAFWCNPISGHNTLYWYLQNLGQGPELLIRYENEEAVDDSQLPKDRFSAERLKGVDSTLKIQPAELGDSAVYLCASSLDGNSGRNNEQFFGPGTRLTVL.

This sequence joins TRBV6-5 and TRBJ1-3, with TRBD1 identical over 7 bases. The V gene end was trimmed by 4 bases and the J gene end by 1 base; junction bases not matched to a gene: 7. The germline gives CDR1 MNHEY, CDR2 SVGAGI. CDR3 length: 16 residues. CDR3 bases: TGTGCCAGCAGTTTCCGGGGCAGGGGGTCTGGAAACACCATATATTTT. Protein sequence: CASSFRGRGSGNTIYF.

This chain links TRBV19 with TRBJ1-5, with D possibly matching TRBD1 (5 bases). This CDR3 is built from 15 residues. Trimming removed 3 bases from V and 6 bases from J, with 15 bases in between. CDR1 and CDR2 (germline): LNHDA, SQIVND (reference sequence). The CDR3 loop reads CASSIRGGTVQPQHF. DNA for the CDR3: TGTGCCAGTAGTATTCGTGGGGGAACGGTTCAGCCCCAGCATTTT.

The rearrangement links TRBV5-1 to TRBJ2-7; D not resolved. CDR3 length equals 15 residues. Trimming left V 0 bases short and J 4 bases short, with 14 bases between. Germline loops: CDR1 SGHRS, CDR2 YFSETQ. Here the CDR3 reads CASSLAVDVRYEQYF. The DNA of the CDR3 is TGCGCCAGCAGCTTGGCGGTCGACGTGCGGTACGAGCAGTACTTC.

The genes are TRBV9 and TRBJ2-7; D uncertain. CDR1 and CDR2 (germline): SGDLS, YYNGEE. The CDR3 runs to 15 residues. V gave up 2 bases and J gave up 2 bases, with 14 bases separating them. The CDR3 DNA is TGTGCCAGCAGCGTTCATTGGGGTCCGGCCTACGAGCAGTACTTC. It is translated as CASSVHWGPAYEQYF.

This clone has a single count. Here the CDR3 DNA reads TGTGCCAGCAGTTTAACGTTGAATCAGCCCCAGCATTTT. This encodes CASSLTLNQPQHF. This sequence joins TRBV12-3 or TRBV12-4 and TRBJ1-5; D is unclear. This CDR3 is built from 13 residues. Trimming took off 2 bases at V and 4 bases at J, with 6 bases between the two ends.

This clone has more than one count but fewer than ten. The chain links TRBV3-1 (or the pseudogene TRBV3-2) to TRBJ1-5, with unresolved D. The germline gives CDR1 LGHDT, CDR2 YNNKEL (reference sequence). This CDR3 comprises 13 residues. The germline V and J ends were trimmed by 2 bases and 2 bases, with 4 bases remaining between them. In DNA, the CDR3 is TGTGCCAGCAGCCAATACGGCAATCAGCCCCAGCATTTT. This translates into CASSQYGNQPQHF.

This rearrangement joins TRBV5-1 to TRBJ1-2; D is uncertain. Per the germline V gene, CDR1 is SGHRS and CDR2 is YFSETQ. This CDR3 comprises 15 residues. V was shortened by 1 base and J by 2 bases, with 12 bases between the two germline ends. The CDR3 DNA is TGCGCCAGCAGCTTGCCGGGTACGGGGAACTATGGCTACACCTTC. Protein product: CASSLPGTGNYGYTF.